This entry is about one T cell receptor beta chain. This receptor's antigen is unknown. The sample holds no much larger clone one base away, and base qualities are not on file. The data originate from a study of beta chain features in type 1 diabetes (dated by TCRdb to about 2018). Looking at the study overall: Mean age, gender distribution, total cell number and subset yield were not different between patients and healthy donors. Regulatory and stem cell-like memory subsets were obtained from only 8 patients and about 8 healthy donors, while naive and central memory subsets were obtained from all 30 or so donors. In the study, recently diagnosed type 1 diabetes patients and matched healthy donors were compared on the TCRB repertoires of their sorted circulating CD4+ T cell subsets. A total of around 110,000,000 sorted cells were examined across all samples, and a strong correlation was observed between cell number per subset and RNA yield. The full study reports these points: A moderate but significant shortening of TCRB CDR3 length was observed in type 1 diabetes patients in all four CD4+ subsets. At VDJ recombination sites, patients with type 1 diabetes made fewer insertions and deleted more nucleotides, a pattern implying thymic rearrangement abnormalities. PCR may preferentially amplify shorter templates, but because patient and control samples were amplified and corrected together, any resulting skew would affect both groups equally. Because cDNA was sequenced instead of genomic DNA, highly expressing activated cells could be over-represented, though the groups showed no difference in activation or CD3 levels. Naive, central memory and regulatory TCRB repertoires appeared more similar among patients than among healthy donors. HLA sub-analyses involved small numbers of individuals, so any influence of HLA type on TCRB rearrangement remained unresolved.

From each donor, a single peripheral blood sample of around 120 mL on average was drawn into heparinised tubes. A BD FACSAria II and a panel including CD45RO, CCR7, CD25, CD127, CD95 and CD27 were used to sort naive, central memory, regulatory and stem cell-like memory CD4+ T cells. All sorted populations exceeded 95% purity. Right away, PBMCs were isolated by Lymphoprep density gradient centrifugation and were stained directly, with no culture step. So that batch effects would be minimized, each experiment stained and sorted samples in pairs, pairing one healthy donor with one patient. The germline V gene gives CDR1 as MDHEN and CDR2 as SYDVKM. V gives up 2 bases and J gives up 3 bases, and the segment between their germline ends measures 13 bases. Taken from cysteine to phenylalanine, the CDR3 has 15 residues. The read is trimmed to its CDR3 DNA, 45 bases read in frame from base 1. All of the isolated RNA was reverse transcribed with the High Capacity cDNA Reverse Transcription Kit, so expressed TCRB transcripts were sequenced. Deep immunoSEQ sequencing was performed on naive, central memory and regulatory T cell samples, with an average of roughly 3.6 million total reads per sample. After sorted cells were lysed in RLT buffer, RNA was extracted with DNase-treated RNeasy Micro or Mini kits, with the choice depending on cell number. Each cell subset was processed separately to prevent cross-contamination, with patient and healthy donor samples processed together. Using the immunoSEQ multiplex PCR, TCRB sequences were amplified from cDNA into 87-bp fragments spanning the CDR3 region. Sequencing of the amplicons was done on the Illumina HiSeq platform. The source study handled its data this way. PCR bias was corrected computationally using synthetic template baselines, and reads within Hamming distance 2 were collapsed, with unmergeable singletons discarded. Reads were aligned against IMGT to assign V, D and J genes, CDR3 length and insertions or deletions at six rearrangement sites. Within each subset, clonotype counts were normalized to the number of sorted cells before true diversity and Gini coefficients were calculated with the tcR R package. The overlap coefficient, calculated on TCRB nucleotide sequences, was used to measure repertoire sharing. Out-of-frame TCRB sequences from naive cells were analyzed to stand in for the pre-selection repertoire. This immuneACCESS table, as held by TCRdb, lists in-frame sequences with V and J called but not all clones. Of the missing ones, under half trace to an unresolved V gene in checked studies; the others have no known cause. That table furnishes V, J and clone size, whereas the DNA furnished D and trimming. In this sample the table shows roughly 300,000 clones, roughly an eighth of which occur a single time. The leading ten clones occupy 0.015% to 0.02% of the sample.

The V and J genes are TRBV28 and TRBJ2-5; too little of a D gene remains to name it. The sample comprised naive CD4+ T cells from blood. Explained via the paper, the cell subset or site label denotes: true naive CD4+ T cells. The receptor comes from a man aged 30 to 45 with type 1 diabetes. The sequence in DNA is TGTGCCAGCAGTTTACAATCGACAAGCAAAGAGACCCAGTACTTC. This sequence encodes CASSLQSTSKETQYF.